This T cell receptor (beta chain) is drawn from a study of cytomegalovirus exposure and HLA in healthy donors. For the study at large: An early data release held about 85 million unique TCRs from HLA-typed donors. Of the donors genotyped, approximately 410 in all, less than 90% fell in the Caucasian-associated ancestry cluster.

13 Jbeta primers and 60 Vbeta primers were used for the PCR. Libraries were prepared by immunoSEQ multiplex PCR; TCRdb keeps only in-frame clonotypes and omits some of them. The sample has tens of thousands of clones, approximately 84% seen once. Findings of the study overall: A later analysis showed TCR association rates differing by HLA locus, peaking at DRB1 and lowest at HLA-C.

This CDR3 is built from 17 residues. Germline V gene lookup returns CDR1 SGHDT and CDR2 YYEEEE. V dropped 0 bases and J dropped 5; count of bases not matched to a gene: 9. A note on this clone: Its matching antigen is unknown.

Sequenced sample: PBMCs. The V gene is TRBV5-6, the J gene TRBJ2-3; 10 nucleotides match TRBD2. The TCR was taken from a woman aged 50 to 65 in good health and CMV-seronegative. The CDR3 nucleotides read TGTGCCAGCAGCTTGGGCGGAGCGGGGGGGCCAGGAGATACGCAGTATTTT. Amino acid sequence: CASSLGGAGGPGDTQYF. The whole variable domain, filled in from reference TRBV5-6 and TRBJ2-3, reads DAGVTQSPTHLIKTRGQQVTLRCSPKSGHDTVSWYQQALGQGPQFIFQYYEEEERQRGNFPDRFSGHQFPNYSSELNVNALLLGDSALYLCASSLGGAGGPGDTQYFGPGTRLTVL.